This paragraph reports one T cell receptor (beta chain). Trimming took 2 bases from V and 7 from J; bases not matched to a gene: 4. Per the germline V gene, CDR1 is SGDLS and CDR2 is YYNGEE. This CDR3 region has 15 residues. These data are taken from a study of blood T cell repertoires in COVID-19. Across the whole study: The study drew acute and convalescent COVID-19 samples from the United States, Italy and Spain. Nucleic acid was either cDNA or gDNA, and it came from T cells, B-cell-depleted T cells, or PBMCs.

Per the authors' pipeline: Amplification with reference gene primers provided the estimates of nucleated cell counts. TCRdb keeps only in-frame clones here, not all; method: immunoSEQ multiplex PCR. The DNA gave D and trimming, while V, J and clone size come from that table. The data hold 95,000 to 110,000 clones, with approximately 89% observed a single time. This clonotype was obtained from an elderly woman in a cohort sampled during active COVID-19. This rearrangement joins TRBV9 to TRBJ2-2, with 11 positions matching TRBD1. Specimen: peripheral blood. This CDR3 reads CASSVGTGGGGELFF. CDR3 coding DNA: TGTGCCAGCAGCGTTGGGACAGGGGGGGGCGGGGAGCTGTTTTTT.